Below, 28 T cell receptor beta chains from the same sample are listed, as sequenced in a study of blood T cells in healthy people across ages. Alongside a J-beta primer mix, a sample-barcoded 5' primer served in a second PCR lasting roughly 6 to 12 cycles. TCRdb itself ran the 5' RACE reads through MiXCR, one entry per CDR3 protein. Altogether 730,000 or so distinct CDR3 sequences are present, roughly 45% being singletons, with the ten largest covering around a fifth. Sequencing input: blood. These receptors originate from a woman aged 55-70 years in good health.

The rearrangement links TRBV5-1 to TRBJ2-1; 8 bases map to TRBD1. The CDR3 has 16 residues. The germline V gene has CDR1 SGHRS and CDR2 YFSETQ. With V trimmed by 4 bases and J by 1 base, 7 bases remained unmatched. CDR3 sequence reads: CASSGSTGGSYNEQFF. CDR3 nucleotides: TGCGCCAGCAGCGGGAGTACAGGGGGTTCCTACAATGAGCAGTTCTTC. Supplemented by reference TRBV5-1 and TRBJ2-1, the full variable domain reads KAGVTQTPRYLIKTRGQQVTLSCSPISGHRSVSWYQQTPGQGLQFLFEYFSETQRNKGNFPGRFSGRQFSNSRSEMNVSTLELGDSALYLCASSGSTGGSYNEQFFGPGTRLTVL.

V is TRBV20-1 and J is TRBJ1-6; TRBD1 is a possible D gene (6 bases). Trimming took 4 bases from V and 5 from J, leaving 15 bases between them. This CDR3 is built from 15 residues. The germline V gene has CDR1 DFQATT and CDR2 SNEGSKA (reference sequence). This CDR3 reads CSAMGGRTHNSPLHF. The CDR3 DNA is TGCAGTGCTATGGGGGGCCGGACTCATAATTCACCCCTCCACTTT.

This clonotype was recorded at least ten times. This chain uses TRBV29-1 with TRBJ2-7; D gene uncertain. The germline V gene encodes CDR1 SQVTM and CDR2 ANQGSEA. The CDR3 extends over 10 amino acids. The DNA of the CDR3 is TGCAGAGGCCCTGTCGGCGAGCAGTACTTC. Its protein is CRGPVGEQYF.

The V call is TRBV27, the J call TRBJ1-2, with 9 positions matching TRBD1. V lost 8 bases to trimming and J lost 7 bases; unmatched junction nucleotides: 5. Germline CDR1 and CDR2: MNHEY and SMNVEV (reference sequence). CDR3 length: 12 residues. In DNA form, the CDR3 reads TGTGCCAGCGGACAGGGGAGTTTTGGCTACACCTTC. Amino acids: CASGQGSFGYTF.

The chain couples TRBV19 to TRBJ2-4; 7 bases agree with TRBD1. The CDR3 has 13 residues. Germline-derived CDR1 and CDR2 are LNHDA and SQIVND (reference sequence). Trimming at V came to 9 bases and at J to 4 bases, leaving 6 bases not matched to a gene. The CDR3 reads CASTDREKNIQYF. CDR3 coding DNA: TGTGCCAGCACTGACAGGGAGAAAAACATTCAGTACTTC. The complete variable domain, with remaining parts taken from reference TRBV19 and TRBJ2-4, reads DGGITQSPKYLFRKEGQNVTLSCEQNLNHDAMYWYRQDPGQGLRLIYYSQIVNDFQKGDIAEGYSVSREKKESFPLTVTSAQKNPTAFYLCASTDREKNIQYFGAGTRLSVL.

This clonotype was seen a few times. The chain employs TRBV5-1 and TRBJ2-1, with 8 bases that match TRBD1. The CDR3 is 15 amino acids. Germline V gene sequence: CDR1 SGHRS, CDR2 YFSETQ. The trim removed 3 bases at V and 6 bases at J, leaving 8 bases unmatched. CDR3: CASSSLPGQVNEQFF. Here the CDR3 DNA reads TGCGCCAGCAGCTCCTTACCGGGACAGGTCAATGAGCAGTTCTTC. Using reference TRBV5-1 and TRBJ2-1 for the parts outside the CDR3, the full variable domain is KAGVTQTPRYLIKTRGQQVTLSCSPISGHRSVSWYQQTPGQGLQFLFEYFSETQRNKGNFPGRFSGRQFSNSRSEMNVSTLELGDSALYLCASSSLPGQVNEQFFGPGTRLTVL.

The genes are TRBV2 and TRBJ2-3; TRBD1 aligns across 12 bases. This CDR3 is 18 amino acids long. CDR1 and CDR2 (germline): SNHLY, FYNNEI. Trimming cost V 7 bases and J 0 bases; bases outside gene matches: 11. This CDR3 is CASNLGTGGPSSTDTQYF. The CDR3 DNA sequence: TGTGCCAGCAACCTTGGGACAGGGGGCCCTTCGAGCACAGATACGCAGTATTTT.

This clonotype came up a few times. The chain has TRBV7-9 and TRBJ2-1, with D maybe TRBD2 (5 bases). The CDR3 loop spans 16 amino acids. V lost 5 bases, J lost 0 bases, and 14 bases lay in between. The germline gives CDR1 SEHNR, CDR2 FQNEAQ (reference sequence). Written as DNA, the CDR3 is TGTGCCAGCAGCCTATTGCCAGCGGACTCCTACAATGAGCAGTTCTTC. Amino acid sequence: CASSLLPADSYNEQFF.

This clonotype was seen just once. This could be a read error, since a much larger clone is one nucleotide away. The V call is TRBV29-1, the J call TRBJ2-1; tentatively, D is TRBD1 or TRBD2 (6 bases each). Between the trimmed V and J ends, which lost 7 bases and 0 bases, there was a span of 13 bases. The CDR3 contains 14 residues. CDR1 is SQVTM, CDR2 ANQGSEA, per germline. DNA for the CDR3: TGCAGCGCCCTAGGGGGGAGCTCCTACAATGAGCAGTTCTTC. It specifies CSALGGSSYNEQFF.

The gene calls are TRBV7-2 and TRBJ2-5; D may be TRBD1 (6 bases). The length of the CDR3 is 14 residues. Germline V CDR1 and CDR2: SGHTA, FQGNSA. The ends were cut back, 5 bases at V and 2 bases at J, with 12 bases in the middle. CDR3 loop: CASSRPTGQETQYF. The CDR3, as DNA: TGTGCCAGCAGCCGACCGACAGGTCAAGAGACCCAGTACTTC.

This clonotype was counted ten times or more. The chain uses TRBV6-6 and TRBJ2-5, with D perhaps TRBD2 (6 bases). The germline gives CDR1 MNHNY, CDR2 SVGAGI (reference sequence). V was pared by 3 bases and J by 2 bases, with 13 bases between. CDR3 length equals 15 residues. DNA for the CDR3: TGTGCCAGCAGTTATCATGCGGGGAGACAAGAGACCCAGTACTTC. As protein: CASSYHAGRQETQYF.

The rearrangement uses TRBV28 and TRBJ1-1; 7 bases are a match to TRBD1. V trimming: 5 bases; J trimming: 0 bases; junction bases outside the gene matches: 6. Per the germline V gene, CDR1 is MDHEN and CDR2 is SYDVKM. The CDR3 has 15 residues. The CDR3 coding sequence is TGTGCCAGCAGTCGAGCAGGGGGACTGAACACTGAAGCTTTCTTT. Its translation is CASSRAGGLNTEAFF.

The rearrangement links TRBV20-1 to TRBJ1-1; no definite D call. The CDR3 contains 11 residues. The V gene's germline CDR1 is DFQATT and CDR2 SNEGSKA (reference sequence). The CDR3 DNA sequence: TGCAGCGCAAACAGGAACACTGAAGCTTTCTTT. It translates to CSANRNTEAFF.

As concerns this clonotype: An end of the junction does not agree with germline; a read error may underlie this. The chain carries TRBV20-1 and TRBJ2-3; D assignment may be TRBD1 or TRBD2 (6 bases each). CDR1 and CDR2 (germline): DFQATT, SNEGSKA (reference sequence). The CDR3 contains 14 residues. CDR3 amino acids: CSVGGRISYNEQYF. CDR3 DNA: TGCAGTGTTGGGGGGCGAATTTCCTACAATGAGCAGTACTTT.

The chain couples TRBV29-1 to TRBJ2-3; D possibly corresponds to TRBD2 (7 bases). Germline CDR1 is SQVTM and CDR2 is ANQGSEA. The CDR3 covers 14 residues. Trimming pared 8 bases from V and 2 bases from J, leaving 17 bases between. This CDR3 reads CSFSEGGDTDTQYF. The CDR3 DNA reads TGCAGCTTCTCGGAGGGGGGGGACACAGATACGCAGTATTTT.

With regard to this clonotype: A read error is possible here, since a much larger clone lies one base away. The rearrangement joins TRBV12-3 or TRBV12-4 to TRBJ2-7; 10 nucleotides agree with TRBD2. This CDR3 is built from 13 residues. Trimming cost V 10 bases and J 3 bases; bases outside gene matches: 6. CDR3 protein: CANRLAGGYEQYF. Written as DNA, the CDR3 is TGTGCCAACAGGTTAGCGGGAGGCTACGAGCAGTACTTC.

The CDR3 nucleotides read TGTGCCAGCAGTTTACCTAGCAGGAGGGCCAATGAGCAGTACTTC. Protein product: CASSLPSRRANEQYF. The V gene is TRBV12-3 or TRBV12-4, the J gene TRBJ2-7; possibly TRBD2 for D (6 bases). Trimming removed 2 bases at V and 7 bases at J, with 18 bases between. The CDR3 contains 15 residues.

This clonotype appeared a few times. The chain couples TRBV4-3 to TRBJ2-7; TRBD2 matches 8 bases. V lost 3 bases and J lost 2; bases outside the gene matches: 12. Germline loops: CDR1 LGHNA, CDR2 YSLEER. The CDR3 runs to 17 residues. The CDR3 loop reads CASSQAATGTRPYEQYF. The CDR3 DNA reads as TGCGCCAGCAGCCAGGCTGCGACCGGGACTAGACCCTACGAGCAGTACTTC.

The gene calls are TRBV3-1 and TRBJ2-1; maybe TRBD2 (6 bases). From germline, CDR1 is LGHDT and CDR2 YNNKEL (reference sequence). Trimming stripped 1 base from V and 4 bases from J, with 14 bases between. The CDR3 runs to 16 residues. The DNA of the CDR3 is TGTGCCAGCAGCCAAGTTTTGGTAGCGGCTTACAATGAGCAGTTCTTC. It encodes CASSQVLVAAYNEQFF.

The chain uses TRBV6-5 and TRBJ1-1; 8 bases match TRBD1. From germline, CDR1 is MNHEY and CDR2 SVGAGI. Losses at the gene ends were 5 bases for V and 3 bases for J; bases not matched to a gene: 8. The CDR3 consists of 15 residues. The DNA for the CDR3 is TGTGCCAGCAGTCACCCTGGACAGGGCTACACTGAAGCTTTCTTT. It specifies CASSHPGQGYTEAFF.

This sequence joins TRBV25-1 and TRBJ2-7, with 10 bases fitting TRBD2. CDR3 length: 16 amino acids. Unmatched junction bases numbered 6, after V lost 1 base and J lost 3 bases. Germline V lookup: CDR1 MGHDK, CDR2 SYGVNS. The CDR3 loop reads CASSEFPSGRVYEQYF. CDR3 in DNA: TGTGCCAGCAGTGAATTCCCGAGCGGGAGGGTCTACGAGCAGTACTTC.

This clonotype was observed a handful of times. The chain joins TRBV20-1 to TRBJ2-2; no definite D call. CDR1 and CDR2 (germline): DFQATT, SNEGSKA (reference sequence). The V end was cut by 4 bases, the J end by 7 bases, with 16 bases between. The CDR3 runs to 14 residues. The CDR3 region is CSAMASSDIGELFF. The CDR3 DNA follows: TGCAGTGCTATGGCGAGCTCTGACATCGGGGAGCTGTTTTTT.

Written as DNA, the CDR3 is TGCAGTGCTAGAGAAGGAGGGGAAGGCTATGGCTACACCTTC. It yields the protein CSAREGGEGYGYTF. The chain recombines TRBV20-1 with TRBJ1-2; D perhaps matches TRBD1 (5 bases). V gave up 0 bases and J gave up 4 bases, with 12 bases separating them. The CDR3 is 14 residues long. Germline lookup yields CDR1 DFQATT and CDR2 SNEGSKA (reference sequence).

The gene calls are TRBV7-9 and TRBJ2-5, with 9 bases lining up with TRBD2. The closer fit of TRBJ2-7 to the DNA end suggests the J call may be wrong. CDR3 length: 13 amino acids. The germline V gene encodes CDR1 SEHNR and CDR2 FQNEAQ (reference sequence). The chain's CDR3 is CASSFSGRGEQYF. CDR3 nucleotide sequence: TGTGCCAGCAGCTTTAGCGGGAGAGGCGAGCAGTACTTC.

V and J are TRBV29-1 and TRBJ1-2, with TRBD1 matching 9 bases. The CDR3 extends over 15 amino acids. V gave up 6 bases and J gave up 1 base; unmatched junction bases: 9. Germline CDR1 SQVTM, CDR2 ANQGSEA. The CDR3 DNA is TGCAGCGTACCCGGACAGGGGCATGTTAACTATGGCTACACCTTC. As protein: CSVPGQGHVNYGYTF.

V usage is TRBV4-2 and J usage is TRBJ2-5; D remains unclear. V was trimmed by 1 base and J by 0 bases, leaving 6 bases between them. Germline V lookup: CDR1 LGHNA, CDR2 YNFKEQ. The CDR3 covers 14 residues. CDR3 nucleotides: TGTGCCAGCAGCCAAGGGGCGTACCAAGAGACCCAGTACTTC. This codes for CASSQGAYQETQYF.

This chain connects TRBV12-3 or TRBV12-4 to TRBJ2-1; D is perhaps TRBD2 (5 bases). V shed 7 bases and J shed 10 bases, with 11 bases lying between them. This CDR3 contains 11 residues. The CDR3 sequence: CASTPGIEQFF. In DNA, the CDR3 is TGTGCCAGCACCCCGGGAATCGAGCAGTTCTTC.

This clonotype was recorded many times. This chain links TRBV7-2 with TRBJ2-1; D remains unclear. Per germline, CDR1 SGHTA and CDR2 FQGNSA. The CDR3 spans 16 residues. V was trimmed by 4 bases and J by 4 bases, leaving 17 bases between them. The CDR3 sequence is CASSSLMRDLYNEQFF. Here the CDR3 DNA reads TGTGCCAGCAGCTCCCTAATGAGAGACCTGTACAATGAGCAGTTCTTC.